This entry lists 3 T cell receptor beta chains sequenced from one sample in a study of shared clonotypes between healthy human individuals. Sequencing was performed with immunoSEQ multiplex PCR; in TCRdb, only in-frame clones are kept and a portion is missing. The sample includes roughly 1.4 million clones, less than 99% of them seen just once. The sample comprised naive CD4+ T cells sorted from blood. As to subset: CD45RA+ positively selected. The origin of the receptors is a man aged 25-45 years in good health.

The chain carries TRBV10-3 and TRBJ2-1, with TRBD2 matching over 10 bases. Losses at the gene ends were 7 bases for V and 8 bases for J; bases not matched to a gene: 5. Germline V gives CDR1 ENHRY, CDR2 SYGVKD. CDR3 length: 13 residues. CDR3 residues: CAIIQREGDEQFF. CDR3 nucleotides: TGTGCCATCATCCAGCGGGAGGGCGATGAGCAGTTCTTC.

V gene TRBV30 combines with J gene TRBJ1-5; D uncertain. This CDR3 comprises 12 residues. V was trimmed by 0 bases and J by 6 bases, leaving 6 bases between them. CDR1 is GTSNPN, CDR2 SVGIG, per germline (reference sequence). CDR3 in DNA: TGTGCCTGGAGTGTTCTCACTCAGCCCCAGCATTTT. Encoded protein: CAWSVLTQPQHF.

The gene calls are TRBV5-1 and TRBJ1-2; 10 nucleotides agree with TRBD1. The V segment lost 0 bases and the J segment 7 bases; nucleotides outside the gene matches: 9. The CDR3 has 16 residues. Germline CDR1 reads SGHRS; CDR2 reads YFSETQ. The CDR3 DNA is TGCGCCAGCAGCTTGGAGGCCCGACAGGGGGCTTTTGGCTACACCTTC. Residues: CASSLEARQGAFGYTF.